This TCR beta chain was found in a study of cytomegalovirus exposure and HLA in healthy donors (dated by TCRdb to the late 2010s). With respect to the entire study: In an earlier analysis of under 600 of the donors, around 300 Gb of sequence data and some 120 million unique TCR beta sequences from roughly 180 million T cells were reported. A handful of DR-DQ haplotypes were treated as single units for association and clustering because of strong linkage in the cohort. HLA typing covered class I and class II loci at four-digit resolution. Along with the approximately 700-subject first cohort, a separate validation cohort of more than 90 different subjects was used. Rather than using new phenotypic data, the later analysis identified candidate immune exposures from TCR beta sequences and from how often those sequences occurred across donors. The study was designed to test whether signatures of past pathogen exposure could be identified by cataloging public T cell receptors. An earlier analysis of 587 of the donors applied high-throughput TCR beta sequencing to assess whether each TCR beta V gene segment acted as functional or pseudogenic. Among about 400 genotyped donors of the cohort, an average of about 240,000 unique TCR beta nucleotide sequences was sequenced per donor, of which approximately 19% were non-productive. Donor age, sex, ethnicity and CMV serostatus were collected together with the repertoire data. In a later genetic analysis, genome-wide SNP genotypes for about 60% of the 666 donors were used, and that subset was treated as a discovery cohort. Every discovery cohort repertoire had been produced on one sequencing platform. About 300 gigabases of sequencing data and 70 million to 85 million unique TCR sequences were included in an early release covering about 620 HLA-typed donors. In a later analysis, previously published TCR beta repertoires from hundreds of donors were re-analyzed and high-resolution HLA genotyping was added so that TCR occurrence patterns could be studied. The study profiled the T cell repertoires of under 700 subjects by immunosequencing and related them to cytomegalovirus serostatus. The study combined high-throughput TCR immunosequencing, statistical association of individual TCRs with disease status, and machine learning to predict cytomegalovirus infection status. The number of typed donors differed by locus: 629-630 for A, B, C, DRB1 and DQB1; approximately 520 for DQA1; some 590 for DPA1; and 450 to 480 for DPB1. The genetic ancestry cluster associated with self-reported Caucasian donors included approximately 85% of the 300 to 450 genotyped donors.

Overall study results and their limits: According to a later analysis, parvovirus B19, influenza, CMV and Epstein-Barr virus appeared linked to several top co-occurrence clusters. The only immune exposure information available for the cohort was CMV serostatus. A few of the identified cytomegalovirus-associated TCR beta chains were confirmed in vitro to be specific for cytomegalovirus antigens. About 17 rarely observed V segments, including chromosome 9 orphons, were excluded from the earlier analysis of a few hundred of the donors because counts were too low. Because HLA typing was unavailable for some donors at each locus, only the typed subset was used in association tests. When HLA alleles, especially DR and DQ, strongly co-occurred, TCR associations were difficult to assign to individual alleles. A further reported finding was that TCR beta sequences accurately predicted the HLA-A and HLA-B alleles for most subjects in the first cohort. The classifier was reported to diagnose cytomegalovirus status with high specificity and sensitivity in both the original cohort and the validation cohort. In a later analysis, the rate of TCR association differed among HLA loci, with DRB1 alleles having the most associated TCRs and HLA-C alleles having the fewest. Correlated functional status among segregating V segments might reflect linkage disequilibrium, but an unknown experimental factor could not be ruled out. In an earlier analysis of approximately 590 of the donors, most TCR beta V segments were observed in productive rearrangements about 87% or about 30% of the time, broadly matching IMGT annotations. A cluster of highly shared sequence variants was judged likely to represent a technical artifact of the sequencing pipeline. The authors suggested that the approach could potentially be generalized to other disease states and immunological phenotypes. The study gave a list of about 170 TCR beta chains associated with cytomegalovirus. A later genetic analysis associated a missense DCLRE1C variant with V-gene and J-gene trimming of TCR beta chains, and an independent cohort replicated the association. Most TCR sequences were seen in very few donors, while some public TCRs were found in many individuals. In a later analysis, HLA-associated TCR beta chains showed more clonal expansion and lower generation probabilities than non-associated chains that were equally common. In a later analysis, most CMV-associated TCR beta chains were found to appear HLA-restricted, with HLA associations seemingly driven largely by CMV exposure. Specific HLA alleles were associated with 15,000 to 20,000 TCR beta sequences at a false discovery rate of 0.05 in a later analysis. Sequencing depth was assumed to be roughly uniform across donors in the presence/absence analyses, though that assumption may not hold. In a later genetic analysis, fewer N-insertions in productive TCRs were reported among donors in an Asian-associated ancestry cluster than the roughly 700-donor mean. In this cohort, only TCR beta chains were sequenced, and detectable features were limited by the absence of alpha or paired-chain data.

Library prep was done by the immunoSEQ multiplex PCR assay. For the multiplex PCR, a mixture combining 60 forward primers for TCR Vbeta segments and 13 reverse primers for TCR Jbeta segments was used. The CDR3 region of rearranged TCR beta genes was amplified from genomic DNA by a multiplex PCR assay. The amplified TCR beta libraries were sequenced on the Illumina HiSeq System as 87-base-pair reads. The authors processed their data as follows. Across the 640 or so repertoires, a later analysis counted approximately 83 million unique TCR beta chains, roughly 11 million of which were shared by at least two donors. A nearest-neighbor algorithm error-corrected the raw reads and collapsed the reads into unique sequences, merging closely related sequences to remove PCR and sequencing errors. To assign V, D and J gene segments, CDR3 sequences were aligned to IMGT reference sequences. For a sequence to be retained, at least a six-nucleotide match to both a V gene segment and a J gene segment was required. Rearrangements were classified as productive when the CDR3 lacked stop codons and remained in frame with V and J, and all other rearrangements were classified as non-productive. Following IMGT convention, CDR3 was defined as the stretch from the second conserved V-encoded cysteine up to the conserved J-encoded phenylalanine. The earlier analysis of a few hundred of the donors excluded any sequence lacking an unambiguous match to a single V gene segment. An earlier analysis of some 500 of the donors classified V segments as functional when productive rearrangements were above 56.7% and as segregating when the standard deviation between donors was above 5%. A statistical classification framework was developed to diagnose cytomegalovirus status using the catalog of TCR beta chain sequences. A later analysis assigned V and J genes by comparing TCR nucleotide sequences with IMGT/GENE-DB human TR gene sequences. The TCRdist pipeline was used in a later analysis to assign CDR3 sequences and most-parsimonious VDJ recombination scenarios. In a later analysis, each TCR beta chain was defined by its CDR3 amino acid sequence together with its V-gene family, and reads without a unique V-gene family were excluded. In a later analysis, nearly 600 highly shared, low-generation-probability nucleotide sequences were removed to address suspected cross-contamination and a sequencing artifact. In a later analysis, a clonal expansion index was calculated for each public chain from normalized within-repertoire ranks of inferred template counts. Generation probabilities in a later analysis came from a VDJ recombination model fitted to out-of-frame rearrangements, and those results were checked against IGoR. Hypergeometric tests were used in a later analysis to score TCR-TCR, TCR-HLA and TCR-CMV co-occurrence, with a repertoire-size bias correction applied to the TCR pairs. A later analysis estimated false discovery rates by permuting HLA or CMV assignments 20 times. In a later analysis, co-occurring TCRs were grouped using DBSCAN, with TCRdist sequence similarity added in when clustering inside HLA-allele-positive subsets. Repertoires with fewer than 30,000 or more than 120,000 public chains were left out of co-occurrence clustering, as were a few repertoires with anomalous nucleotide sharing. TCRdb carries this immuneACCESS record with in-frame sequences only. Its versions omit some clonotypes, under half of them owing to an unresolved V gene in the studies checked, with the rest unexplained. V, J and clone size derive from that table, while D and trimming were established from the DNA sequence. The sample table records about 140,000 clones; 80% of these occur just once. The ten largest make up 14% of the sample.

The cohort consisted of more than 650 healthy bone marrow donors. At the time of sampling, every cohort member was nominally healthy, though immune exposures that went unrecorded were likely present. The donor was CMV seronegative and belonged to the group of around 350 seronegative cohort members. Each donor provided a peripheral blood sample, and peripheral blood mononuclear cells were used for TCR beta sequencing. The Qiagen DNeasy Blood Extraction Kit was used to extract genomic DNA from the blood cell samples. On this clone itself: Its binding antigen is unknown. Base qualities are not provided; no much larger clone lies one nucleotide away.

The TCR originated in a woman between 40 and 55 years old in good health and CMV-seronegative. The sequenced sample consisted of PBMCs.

The DNA sequence follows: TGTGCCAGCAGCGGAGGGGACAGGGGGCCCTACAATGAGCAGTTCTTC. Its translation reads: CASSGGDRGPYNEQFF. Recombination linked TRBV9 to TRBJ2-1; 12 bases in the middle match TRBD1. Trimming leaves V shorter by 3 bases and J shorter by 2 bases, with the junction holding 3 bases beyond the gene matches. Including the terminal cysteine and phenylalanine, the CDR3 comprises 16 residues. Of the read, only the CDR3 DNA is kept; its 48 bases are in frame from base 1. The germline V gene supplies CDR1 SGDLS and CDR2 YYNGEE.